These T cell receptor beta chains were read from a single sample in a study of tumor-infiltrating lymphocytes in primary liver carcinoma. A single record per CDR3 protein comes from TCRdb applying MiXCR to the multiplex PCR reads. There are 40,000 to 55,000 distinct CDR3 sequences in the sample; 60% to 85% occur only once, and less than 35% lies in the top ten. The material sequenced was liver tumor tissue from sampling region 5. Receptor source: a man in his forties with primary liver carcinoma and hepatitis B virus infection. The CDR3 runs from the conserved cysteine through the conserved F or W. D genes are given only for firm matches. Clone size is given for some rows only: seen once, a few or many times, or a class if the clone is expanded.

>TRBV6-5|-|-|TRBJ2-1
CASIYSFGGQSINEQFF
TGTGCCAGCATTTACTCTTTCGGGGGACAGTCTATAAATGAACAGTTCTTC
>TRBV6-5|-|-|TRBJ1-5
CAISYSSRANSNQPQHF
TGTGCCATCAGTTACTCGAGCAGGGCGAATAGCAATCAGCCCCAACATTTT
>TRBV28|-|many|TRBJ2-2
CASSTGRLKNTGELFF
TGTGCCAGCAGTACGGGCAGGTTGAAGAACACCGGGGAGCTGTTTTTT
>TRBV6-5|-|-|TRBJ2-1
CASSHSCGLAAYEQFF
TGTGCCAGCAGTCATAGCTGCGGTCTAGCTGCATATGAGCAGTTCTTC
>TRBV11-1|TRBD2|-|TRBJ2-3
CANSKGLAVTTDTQYF
TGTGCCAACAGCAAGGGACTAGCCGTTACCACAGATACGCAGTATTTT
>TRBV29-1|-|medium-sized|TRBJ2-1
CSVEGTDYNEQFF
TGCAGCGTTGAAGGGACTGACTACAATGAGCAGTTCTTC
>TRBV5-4|-|-|TRBJ2-1
CASSLDQGLYNEQFF
TGTGCCAGCAGCCTCGACCAGGGGCTCTACAATGAGCAGTTCTTC
>TRBV13|-|-|TRBJ2-3
CASSSGSWGPDTQYF
TGTGCCAGCAGTTCAGGCAGCTGGGGGCCAGATACGCAGTATTTT
>TRBV19|-|-|TRBJ1-2
CASSFGTAYGCTF
-
>TRBV29-1|TRBD2|once|TRBJ2-3
CSAGLAGNTDTRYF
TGCAGCGCGGGACTAGCGGGAAACACAGATACGCGGTATTTT
>TRBV12-3/TRBV12-4|-|-|TRBJ2-2
CAITVEAGTGELFF
TGTGCCATCACCGTTGAAGCAGGCACCGGAGAGCTGTTTTTT
>TRBV11-2|TRBD1|-|TRBJ2-7
CASSLLRTGYVYEQYF
TGTGCCAGCAGCCTCCTCCGGACAGGGTACGTCTATGAGCAGTACTTC
>TRBV19|TRBD2|many|TRBJ2-7
CASSIKLADVEQYF
TGTGCCAGTAGTATAAAACTAGCGGACGTCGAGCAGTACTTC
>TRBV5-4|-|-|TRBJ2-5
CASISDGGLETQYF
TGTGCCAGCATCTCGGACGGGGGGCTGGAGACCCAGTACTTC
>TRBV10-3|TRBD1|once|TRBJ2-2
CAISESTGNQGELLF
TGTGCCATCAGTGAATCGACAGGGAATCAAGGGGAGCTGTTATTT
>TRBV11-2|TRBD2|-|TRBJ2-2
CASSLAAPAGTGDLFF
TGTGCCAGCAGCTTAGCGGCGCCAGCGGGAACCGGGGACCTGTTTTTT
>TRBV12-3/TRBV12-4|-|-|TRBJ1-5
CVSSLDQPQHF
TGTGTCAGCAGTTTAGATCAGCCACAGCATTTT
>TRBV7-9|-|-|TRBJ2-2
CASSLKGRNTGELFF
TGTGCCAGCAGCTTAAAGGGGCGGAACACCGGGGAGCTGTTTTTT
>TRBV9|-|-|TRBJ2-1
CASSVDGGSSYNEQFF
TGTGCCAGCAGCGTAGACGGAGGGAGCTCCTACAATGAGCAGTTCTTC
>TRBV20-1|TRBD2|-|TRBJ2-1
CSASTLAGGYNEQFF
TGCAGTGCTAGTACGCTAGCGGGGGGATACAATGAGCAGTTCTTC
>TRBV28|-|-|TRBJ2-5
CVSSLIETVQETQYF
TGTGTCAGCAGTTTAATAGAAACCGTCCAAGAGACCCAGTACTTC
>TRBV18|TRBD1|-|TRBJ1-4
CAGSPGQGEKLFF
TGTGCCGGCTCACCCGGACAGGGTGAAAAACTGTTTTTT
>TRBV29-1|TRBD1|-|TRBJ2-3
CSVVTMTGLDTQYF
TGCAGCGTTGTGACCATGACAGGGCTAGATACGCAGTATTTT
>TRBV11-2|TRBD1|-|TRBJ2-1
CASCSHRGSYNEQFF
TGTGCCAGCTGTTCCCACAGGGGTTCCTACAATGAGCAGTTCTTC
>TRBV11-2|-|-|TRBJ2-7
CASNLDFGTPSSNEQHF
TGTGCCAGCAACTTAGACTTCGGGACACCCAGCTCCAACGAGCAGCACTTC
>TRBV6-6|TRBD1|-|TRBJ1-5
CVSSYPRTGDSNKPQHF
TGTGTCAGCAGTTACCCCCGGACAGGGGATAGCAATAAGCCCCAGCATTTT
>TRBV28|-|-|TRBJ2-1
CASSLGGPEQFF
TGTGCCAGCAGTTTAGGGGGCCCTGAGCAGTTCTTC
>TRBV6-1|TRBD2|-|TRBJ2-3
CASSEPASGPYIRDTQYF
TGTGCCAGTAGTGAACCAGCTAGCGGGCCGTATATCAGAGATACGCAGTATTTT
>TRBV6-1|TRBD2|-|TRBJ2-1
CASRATSGYNEQFF
TGTGCCAGCAGAGCCACTAGCGGATACAATGAGCAGTTCTTC
>TRBV4-1|TRBD2|-|TRBJ2-4
CASSQIPGTSASINIQYF
TGCGCCAGCAGCCAAATTCCCGGGACTAGCGCCTCCATAAACATTCAGTACTTC
>TRBV11-2|-|-|TRBJ1-2
CASRERDTTTGYTF
TGTGCCAGCAGAGAGAGGGACACCACCACTGGATACACCTTC
>TRBV19|TRBD1|-|TRBJ2-7
CASTTYLNRDRGPYEQYF
TGTGCCAGTACGACTTACCTCAACCGGGACAGGGGGCCCTACGAGCAGTACTTC
>TRBV15|-|-|TRBJ2-1
CATSRDRNYNEQFF
TGTGCCACCAGCAGAGACAGGAACTACAATGAGCAGTTCTTC
>TRBV6-5|-|many|TRBJ1-1
CASSYIQGRRNTEAFF
TGTGCCAGCAGTTATATTCAGGGACGGAGGAACACTGAAGCTTTCTTT
>TRBV10-1|-|large|TRBJ2-1
CASSDRSSYNEQFF
TGCGCCAGCAGCGACAGAAGCTCCTACAATGAGCAGTTCTTC
>TRBV11-2|-|-|TRBJ2-5
CASNEGGGGETQYF
TGTGCCAGCAACGAAGGAGGGGGAGGAGAGACACAGTACTTC
>TRBV29-1|TRBD2|many|TRBJ2-1
CGGAGDLYEQFF
TGCGGTGGGGCGGGAGACTTATATGAGCAGTTCTTC
>TRBV11-2|-|-|TRBJ2-3
CASSFEGSWDTQYF
TGTGCCAGTAGCTTTGAGGGCAGCTGGGATACGCAGTATTTT
>TRBV29-1|-|-|TRBJ2-7
CSIESQNPHEQYF
TGCAGCATTGAAAGCCAGAATCCTCACGAGCAGTACTTC
>TRBV29-1|TRBD1|-|TRBJ2-1
CSGLSRQGVDEQFF
TGCAGCGGATTGTCGAGACAGGGGGTAGATGAGCAGTTCTTC
>TRBV6-1|-|-|TRBJ2-3
CASNERGSTDTQYF
TGTGCCAGCAATGAAAGGGGCAGCACAGATACGCAATATTTT
>TRBV12-3/TRBV12-4|TRBD2|many|TRBJ2-7
CASDGLAGDEQYF
TGTGCCAGCGACGGACTAGCGGGAGACGAGCAGTACTTC
>TRBV6-6|-|-|TRBJ2-3
CASSWERNAQYF
TGTGCCAGCAGTTGGGAGCGAAATGCGCAATATTTT
>TRBV2|TRBD1|-|TRBJ2-1
CASSVDRGLINEQFF
TGTGCCAGCAGTGTAGACAGGGGGCTTATCAATGAGCAGTTCTTC
>TRBV11-2|-|once|TRBJ2-1
CVSSLKGAYKQFF
TGTGTCAGCAGCTTAAAAGGTGCCTATAAGCAGTTCTTC
>TRBV19|-|-|TRBJ2-1
CASSPVDTFNEQFF
TGTGCCAGTAGTCCCGTGGATACTTTCAATGAGCAGTTCTTC
>TRBV6-6|-|-|TRBJ2-3
CASSYSTGGLLYTDKQYF
TGTGCCAGCAGTTACTCGACGGGGGGCCTATTATACACAGATAAGCAGTATTTT